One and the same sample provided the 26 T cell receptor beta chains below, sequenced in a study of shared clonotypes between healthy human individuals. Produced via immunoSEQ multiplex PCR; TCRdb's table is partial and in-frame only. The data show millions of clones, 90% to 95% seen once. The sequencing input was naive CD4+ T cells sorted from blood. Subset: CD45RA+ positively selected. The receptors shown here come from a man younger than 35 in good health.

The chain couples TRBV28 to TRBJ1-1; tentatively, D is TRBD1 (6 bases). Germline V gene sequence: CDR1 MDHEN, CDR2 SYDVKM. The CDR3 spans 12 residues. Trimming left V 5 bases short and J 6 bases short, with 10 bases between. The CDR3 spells CASSLTGSEAFF. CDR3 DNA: TGTGCCAGCAGTCTGACAGGTTCTGAAGCTTTCTTT.

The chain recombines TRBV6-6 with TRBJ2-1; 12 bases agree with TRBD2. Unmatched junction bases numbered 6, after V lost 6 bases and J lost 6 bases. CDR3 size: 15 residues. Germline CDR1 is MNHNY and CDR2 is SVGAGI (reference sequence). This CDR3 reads CASRPTSGGRNEQFF. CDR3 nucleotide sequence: TGTGCCAGCAGACCGACTAGCGGGGGCCGCAATGAGCAGTTCTTC.

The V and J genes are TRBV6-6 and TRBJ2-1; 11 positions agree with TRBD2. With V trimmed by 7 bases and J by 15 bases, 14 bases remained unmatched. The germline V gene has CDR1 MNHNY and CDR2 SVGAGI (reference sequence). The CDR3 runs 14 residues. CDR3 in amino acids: CASTETSGVKNWFF. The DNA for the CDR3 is TGTGCCAGCACCGAGACTAGCGGGGTGAAAAACTGGTTCTTC.

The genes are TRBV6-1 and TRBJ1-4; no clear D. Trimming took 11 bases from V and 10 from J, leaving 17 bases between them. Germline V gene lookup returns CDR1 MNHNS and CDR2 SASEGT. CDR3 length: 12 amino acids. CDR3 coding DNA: TGTGCCGGGTCCGACTTCATAGGAAAACTGTTTTTT. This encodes CAGSDFIGKLFF.

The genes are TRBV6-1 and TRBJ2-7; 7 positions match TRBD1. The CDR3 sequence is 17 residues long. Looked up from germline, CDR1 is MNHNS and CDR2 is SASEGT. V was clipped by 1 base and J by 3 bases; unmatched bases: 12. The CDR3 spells CASSEGANSGGNYEQYF. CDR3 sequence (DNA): TGTGCCAGCAGTGAAGGTGCTAACTCAGGGGGTAACTACGAGCAGTACTTC.

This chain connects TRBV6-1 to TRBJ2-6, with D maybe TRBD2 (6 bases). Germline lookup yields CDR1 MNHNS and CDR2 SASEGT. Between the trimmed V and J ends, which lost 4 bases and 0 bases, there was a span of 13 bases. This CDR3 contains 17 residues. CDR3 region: CASSVGGTNSGANVLTF. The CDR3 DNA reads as TGTGCCAGCAGTGTTGGAGGGACCAACTCTGGGGCCAACGTCCTGACTTTC.

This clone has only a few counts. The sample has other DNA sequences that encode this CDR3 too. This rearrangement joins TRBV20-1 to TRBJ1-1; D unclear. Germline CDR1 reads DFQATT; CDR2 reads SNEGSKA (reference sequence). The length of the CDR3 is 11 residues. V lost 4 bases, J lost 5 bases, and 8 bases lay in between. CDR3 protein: CSANPGTEAFF. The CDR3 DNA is TGCAGTGCTAACCCGGGGACTGAAGCTTTCTTT.

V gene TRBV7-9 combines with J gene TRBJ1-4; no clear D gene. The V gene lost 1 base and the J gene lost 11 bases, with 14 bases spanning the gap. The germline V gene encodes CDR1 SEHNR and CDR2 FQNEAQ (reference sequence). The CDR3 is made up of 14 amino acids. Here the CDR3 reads CASSLDPPQRKLFF. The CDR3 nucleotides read TGTGCCAGCAGCTTAGACCCGCCCCAGCGGAAACTGTTTTTT.

In nucleotides, the CDR3 is TGCGCCAGCAGCCAAGTGGACAGGGTTTTAAACGAGCAGTACTTC. This translates into CASSQVDRVLNEQYF. The J gene is TRBJ2-7, the V gene TRBV4-1; TRBD1 matches 8 bases. The V and J ends lost 1 base and 5 bases, in that order; junction bases with no gene match: 7. Germline V gives CDR1 MGHRA, CDR2 YSYEKL. The CDR3 spans 15 residues.

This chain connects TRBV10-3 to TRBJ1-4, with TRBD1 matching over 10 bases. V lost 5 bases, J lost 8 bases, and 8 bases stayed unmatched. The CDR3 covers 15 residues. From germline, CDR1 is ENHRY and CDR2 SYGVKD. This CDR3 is CAISPSGTGDEKLFF. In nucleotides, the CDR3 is TGTGCCATCAGTCCTTCAGGGACAGGGGACGAAAAACTGTTTTTT.

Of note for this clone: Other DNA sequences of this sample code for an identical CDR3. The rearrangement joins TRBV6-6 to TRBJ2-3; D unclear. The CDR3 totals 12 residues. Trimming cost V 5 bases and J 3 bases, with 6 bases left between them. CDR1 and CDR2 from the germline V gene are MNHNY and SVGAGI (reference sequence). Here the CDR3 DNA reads TGTGCCAGCAGTCCTAGAACAGATACGCAGTATTTT. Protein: CASSPRTDTQYF.

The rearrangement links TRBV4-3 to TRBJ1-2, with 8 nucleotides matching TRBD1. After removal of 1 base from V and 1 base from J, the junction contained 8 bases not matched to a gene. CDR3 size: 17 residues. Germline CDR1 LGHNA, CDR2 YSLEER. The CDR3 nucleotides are TGCGCCAGCAGCCAAGGCCAGGGGGCGCGGGGTAACTATGGCTACACCTTC. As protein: CASSQGQGARGNYGYTF.

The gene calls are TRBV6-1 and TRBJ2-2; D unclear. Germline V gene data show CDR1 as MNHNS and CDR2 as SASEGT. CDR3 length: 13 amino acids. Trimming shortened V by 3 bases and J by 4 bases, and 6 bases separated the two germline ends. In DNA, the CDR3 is TGTGCCAGCAGTGACGGCGTCACCGGGGAGCTGTTTTTT. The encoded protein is CASSDGVTGELFF.

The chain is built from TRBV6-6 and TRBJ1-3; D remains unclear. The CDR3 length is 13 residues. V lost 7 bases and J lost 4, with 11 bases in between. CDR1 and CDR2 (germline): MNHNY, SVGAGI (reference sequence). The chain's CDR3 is CASITPGGNTIYF. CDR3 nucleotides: TGTGCCAGCATCACACCCGGGGGAAACACCATATATTTT.

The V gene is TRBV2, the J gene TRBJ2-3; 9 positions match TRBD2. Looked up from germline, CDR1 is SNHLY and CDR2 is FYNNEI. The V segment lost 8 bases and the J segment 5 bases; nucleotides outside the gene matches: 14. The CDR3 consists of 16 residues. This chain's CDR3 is CASARRVAGALDTQYF. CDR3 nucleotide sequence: TGTGCCAGCGCCCGGAGGGTAGCGGGGGCCTTAGATACGCAGTATTTT.

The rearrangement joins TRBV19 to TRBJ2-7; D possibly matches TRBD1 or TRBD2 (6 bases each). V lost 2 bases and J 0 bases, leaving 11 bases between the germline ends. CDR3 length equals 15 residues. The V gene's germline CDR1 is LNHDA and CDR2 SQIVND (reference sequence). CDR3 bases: TGTGCCAGTAGTATACCGGGGGCTAGCTCCTACGAGCAGTACTTC. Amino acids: CASSIPGASSYEQYF.

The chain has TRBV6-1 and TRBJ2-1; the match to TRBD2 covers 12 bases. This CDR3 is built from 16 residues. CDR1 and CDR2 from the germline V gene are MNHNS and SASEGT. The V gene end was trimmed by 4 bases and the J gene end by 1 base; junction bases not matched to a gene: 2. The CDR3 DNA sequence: TGTGCCAGCAGTGCCGGACTAGCGGGGTCCTACAATGAGCAGTTCTTC. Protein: CASSAGLAGSYNEQFF.

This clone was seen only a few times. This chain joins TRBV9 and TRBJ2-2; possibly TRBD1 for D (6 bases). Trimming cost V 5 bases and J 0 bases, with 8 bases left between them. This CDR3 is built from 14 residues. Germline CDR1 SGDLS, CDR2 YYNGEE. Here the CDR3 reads CASRGQTNTGELFF. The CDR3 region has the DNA TGTGCCAGCAGAGGACAGACGAACACCGGGGAGCTGTTTTTT.

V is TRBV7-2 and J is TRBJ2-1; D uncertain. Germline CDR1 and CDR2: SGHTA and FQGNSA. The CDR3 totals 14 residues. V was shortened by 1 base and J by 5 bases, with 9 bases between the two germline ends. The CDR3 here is CASSLGRGNNEQFF. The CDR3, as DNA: TGTGCCAGCAGCTTAGGAAGAGGAAACAATGAGCAGTTCTTC.

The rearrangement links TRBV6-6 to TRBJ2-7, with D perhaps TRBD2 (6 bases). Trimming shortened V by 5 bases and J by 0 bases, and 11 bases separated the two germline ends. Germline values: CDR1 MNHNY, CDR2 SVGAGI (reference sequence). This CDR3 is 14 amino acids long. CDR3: CASSHGTFSYEQYF. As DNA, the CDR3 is TGTGCCAGCAGTCATGGGACTTTCTCCTACGAGCAGTACTTC.

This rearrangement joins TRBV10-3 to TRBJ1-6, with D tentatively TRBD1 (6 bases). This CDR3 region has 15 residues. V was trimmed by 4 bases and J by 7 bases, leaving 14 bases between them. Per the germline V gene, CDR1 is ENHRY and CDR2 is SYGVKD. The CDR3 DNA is TGTGCCATCAGTGTGGACAGCTTGGGGAATTCACCCCTCCACTTT. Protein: CAISVDSLGNSPLHF.

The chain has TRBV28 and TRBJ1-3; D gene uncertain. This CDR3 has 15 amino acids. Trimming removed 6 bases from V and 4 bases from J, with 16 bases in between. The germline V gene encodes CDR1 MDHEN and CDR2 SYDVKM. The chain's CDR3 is CASRPSASGGNTIYF. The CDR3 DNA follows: TGTGCCAGCAGACCCTCGGCATCGGGAGGAAACACCATATATTTT.

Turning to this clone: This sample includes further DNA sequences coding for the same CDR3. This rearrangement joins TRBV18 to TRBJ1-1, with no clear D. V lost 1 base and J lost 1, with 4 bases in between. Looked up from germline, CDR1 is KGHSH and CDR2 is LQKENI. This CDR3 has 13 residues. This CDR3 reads CASSPLANTEAFF. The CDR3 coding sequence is TGTGCCAGCTCACCACTAGCGAACACTGAAGCTTTCTTT.

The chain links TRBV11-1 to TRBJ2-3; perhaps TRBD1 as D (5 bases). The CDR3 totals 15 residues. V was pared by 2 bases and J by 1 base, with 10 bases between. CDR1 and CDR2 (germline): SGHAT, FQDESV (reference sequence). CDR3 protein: CASSLNPTGTDTQYF. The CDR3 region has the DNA TGTGCCAGCAGCTTAAACCCGACAGGCACAGATACGCAGTATTTT.

DNA of the CDR3: TGCGCCAGCACTATAACACTTGGGGTCTCCGAGCAGTACTTC. This gives the protein CASTITLGVSEQYF. J is TRBJ2-7 and V is TRBV5-1; D is ambiguous. The CDR3 runs to 14 residues. Germline V CDR1 and CDR2: SGHRS, YFSETQ. Trimming left V 6 bases short and J 6 bases short, with 19 bases between.

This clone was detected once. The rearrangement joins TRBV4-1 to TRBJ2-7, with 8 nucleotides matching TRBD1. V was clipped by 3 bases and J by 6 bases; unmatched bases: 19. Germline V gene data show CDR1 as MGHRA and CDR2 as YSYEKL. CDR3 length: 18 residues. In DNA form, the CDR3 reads TGCGCCAGCAGCCAGGCCAGGCTGCAGGGGGCGCTCGGGTCCGAGCAGTACTTC. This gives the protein CASSQARLQGALGSEQYF.